The T cell receptor (beta chain) described here comes from a study of blood T cell repertoires in COVID-19. As for the study in general: Samples came from the United States, Italy and Spain, spanning acute and convalescent COVID-19. PBMCs, B-cell-depleted T cells, or T cells provided the cDNA or gDNA that made up the material.

TCRdb's copy holds only in-frame clones and misses some; the assay was immunoSEQ multiplex PCR. The sample lists around 140,000 clones, 80% to 90% seen once, with just under 0.95% in the top ten. Germline-derived CDR1 and CDR2 are SQVTM and ANQGSEA. This CDR3 region has 16 residues. The ends lost 4 bases at V and 6 bases at J; junction bases unmatched: 13. J is TRBJ2-7 and V is TRBV29-1; 12 nucleotides align to TRBD2. Sequencing used peripheral blood. This sequence originates from a woman aged 50 to 60 with acute or convalescent COVID-19. The CDR3 here is CSVVRRTSGNLGEQYF. The CDR3 coding sequence is TGCAGCGTTGTAAGACGGACTAGCGGGAACCTAGGCGAGCAGTACTTC.